This T cell receptor beta chain is from a study of T-cell reconstitution after alpha-beta-depleted transplantation in children. Unique molecular identifiers were incorporated during preparation of the TCRbeta library. Using its own MiXCR run on the PCR reads, TCRdb lists one record per CDR3 protein. The sample includes around 960,000 distinct CDR3 sequences, about 26% of them seen just once. This clonotype has more than one count but fewer than ten. The germline V and J ends were trimmed by 5 bases and 1 base, with 14 bases remaining between them. CDR1 is SEHNR, CDR2 FQNEAQ, per germline (reference sequence). The length of the CDR3 is 15 residues.

The clonotype comes from a boy younger than two who had a stem cell transplant for SCID, so the T cells may come from the graft donor. The chain uses TRBV7-9 and TRBJ1-1, with D possibly TRBD1 on 5 matching bases. The source was PBMCs, mostly from graft donor cells, collected 360 days after TCRalphabeta/CD19-depleted stem cell transplant. The CDR3 DNA sequence: TGTGCCAGCAGCCCCCGCAGGGCGCGGAACACTGAAGCTTTCTTT. Translation gives CASSPRRARNTEAFF.